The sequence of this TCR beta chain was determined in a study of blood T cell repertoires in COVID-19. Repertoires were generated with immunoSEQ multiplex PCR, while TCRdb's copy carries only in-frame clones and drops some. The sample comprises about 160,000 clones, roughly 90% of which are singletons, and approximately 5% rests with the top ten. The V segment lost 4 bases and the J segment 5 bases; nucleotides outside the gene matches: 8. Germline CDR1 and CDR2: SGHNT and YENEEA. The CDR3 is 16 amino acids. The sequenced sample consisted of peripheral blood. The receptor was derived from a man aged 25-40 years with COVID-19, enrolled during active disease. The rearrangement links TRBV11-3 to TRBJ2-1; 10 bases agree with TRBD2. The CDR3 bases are TGTGCCAGCAGCTACTCAAGGCTAGCGGGGGACAATGAGCAGTTCTTC. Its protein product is CASSYSRLAGDNEQFF.